The entry that follows covers one T cell receptor beta chain sequence. Which antigen it targets is not known. No much larger clone exists at a distance of one base, and base qualities are not known. V loses 0 bases of germline sequence and J loses 2 bases, and the interval between the two ends is 6 bases. The CDR1 and CDR2 encoded by the germline V gene are KGHDR and SFDVKD. From the cysteine through the phenylalanine, the CDR3 covers 14 amino acids. CDR3 DNA only is kept here, 42 bases in frame from base 1. The immunoSEQ Assay, a bias-controlled multiplex PCR, was used to amplify TCRbeta CDR3 regions from genomic DNA. For the original study's pipeline: The number of nucleated cells in each sample was estimated by amplification of reference gene primers within the assay. Sequence reads were collapsed and filtered to measure the absolute abundance of every unique TCRbeta CDR3 rearrangement. For each sample, productive Simpson clonality was calculated by taking the square root of Simpson's diversity index across productive rearrangements. Here the immuneACCESS table is served through TCRdb, limited to in-frame sequences with V and J called. Missing clones are a known gap in these copies; in checked studies unresolved V genes cover under half, and the rest lacks a known reason. That table furnishes V, J and clone size, whereas the DNA furnished D and trimming. The sample yields fewer than 250,000 clones; approximately 83% were counted once. The ten largest account for 2% to 3% of the sample.

This sample stems from a study of blood T cell repertoires in COVID-19 (dated by TCRdb to the early 2020s). Regarding the research as a whole: Samples covering the acute and convalescent phases of COVID-19 were provided by collaborators in the United States, Italy and Spain. The dataset comprised deeply sampled blood TCRbeta repertoires from subjects exposed to, actively infected with, or recovered from COVID-19. Where available, HLA class I and class II types were taken from metadata supplied by the sample provider and were not determined by assay-based typing. The sample metadata nearly always contained a de-identified subject ID, COVID-19 status, age in years and sex. The samples were drawn from the first 160 participants of the ongoing ImmuneRACE study and from over 950 subjects provided by 6 global collaborators. The repertoires were released in a freely available public database meant as a resource for research on the immune response to SARS-CoV-2. The material from the prospective study consisted of cDNA or gDNA derived from T cells, B-cell-depleted T cells, or PBMCs.

Collaborating institutions collected whole blood in K2EDTA tubes following their own protocols. For TCRbeta analysis, collaborator samples were shipped as frozen whole blood, as isolated PBMCs, or as DNA extracted from either sample type. The paper's findings and limits, for the study overall: The quantity of clinical and demographic metadata differed by source and by participant and was supplied without curation.

Sequenced material: peripheral blood. The TCR sequence derives from a woman between 35 and 50 years old with active or convalescent COVID-19. Here the chain combines TRBV24-1 and TRBJ1-2, with the D gene not clear enough to name. The sequence in DNA is TGTGCCACCAGTGATTTGAGCGAAAACTATGGCTACACCTTC. Protein translation: CATSDLSENYGYTF.